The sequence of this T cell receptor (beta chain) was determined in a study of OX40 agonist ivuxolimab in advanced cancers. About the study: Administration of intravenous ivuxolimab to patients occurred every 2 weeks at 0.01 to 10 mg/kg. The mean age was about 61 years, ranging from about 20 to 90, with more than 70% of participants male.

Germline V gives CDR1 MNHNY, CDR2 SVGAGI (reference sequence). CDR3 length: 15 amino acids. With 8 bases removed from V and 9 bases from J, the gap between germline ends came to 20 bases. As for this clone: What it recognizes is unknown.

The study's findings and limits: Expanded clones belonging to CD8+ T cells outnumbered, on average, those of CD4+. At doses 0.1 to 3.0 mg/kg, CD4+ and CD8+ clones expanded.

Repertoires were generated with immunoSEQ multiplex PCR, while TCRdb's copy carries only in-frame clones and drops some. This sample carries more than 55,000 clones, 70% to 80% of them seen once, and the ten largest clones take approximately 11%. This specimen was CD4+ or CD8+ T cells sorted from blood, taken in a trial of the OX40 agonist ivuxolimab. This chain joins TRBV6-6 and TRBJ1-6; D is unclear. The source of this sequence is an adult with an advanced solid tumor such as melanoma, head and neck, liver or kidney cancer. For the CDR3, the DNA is TGTGCCAGCTCCCAGGCCCCCCAGTACCTTTCACCCCTCCACTTT. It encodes CASSQAPQYLSPLHF.